These 11 T cell receptor beta chains came from one sample sequenced in a study of cytomegalovirus exposure and HLA in healthy donors. The PCR employed 60 Vbeta primers together with 13 Jbeta primers. Measured with immunoSEQ multiplex PCR; TCRdb has only the in-frame clones, and not every one. The sample lists approximately 110,000 clones; around two thirds were seen once. Specimen: PBMCs. These receptors were obtained from a man aged 30-40 years in good health and CMV-seropositive.

The rearrangement joins TRBV11-3 to TRBJ1-6; D is possibly TRBD1 (6 bases). V was pared by 3 bases and J by 0 bases, with 12 bases between. The CDR3 consists of 17 residues. Germline V CDR1 and CDR2: SGHNT, YENEEA. CDR3 DNA sequence: TGTGCCAGCAGCTTCAGGGGACGGAGCTCCTATAATTCACCCCTCCACTTT. Translated, it gives CASSFRGRSSYNSPLHF.

V usage is TRBV11-2 and J usage is TRBJ2-7; 11 nucleotides agree with TRBD2. This CDR3 has 15 amino acids. Germline lookup yields CDR1 SGHAT and CDR2 FQNNGV. V lost 5 bases to trimming and J lost 1 base; unmatched junction nucleotides: 4. CDR3 DNA: TGTGCCAGCAGCCCACTAGCGGGGGTTTCCTACGAGCAGTACTTC. It translates to CASSPLAGVSYEQYF.

The table lists this clone with a count of one. The rearrangement uses TRBV9 and TRBJ1-3; 7 bases align to TRBD1. J gave up 1 base and V 4 bases, and 11 bases lay outside the gene matches. Germline V gene sequence: CDR1 SGDLS, CDR2 YYNGEE. The CDR3 has 17 residues. CDR3 sequence: CASSKGQHFASGNTIYF. The CDR3 DNA is TGTGCCAGCAGCAAGGGACAGCACTTTGCTTCTGGAAACACCATATATTTT.

The rearrangement joins TRBV25-1 to TRBJ2-5; maybe TRBD1 (5 bases). Trimming removed 11 bases from V and 5 bases from J, with 15 bases in between. The V gene's germline CDR1 is MGHDK and CDR2 SYGVNS. This CDR3 is built from 12 residues. The CDR3, as DNA: TGTGCCGCCTCTTGGCAGGGTGAGACCCAGTACTTC. Its protein product is CAASWQGETQYF.

This clone was seen just once. The chain couples TRBV11-3 to TRBJ1-2; 7 positions match TRBD1. Trimming removed 5 bases from V and 7 bases from J; junction bases left unmatched: 7. CDR3 length: 13 residues. Per the germline V gene, CDR1 is SGHNT and CDR2 is YENEEA. CDR3 loop: CASSREQGSGYTF. DNA for the CDR3: TGTGCCAGCAGCCGAGAACAGGGGTCTGGCTACACCTTC.

The rearrangement uses TRBV7-6 and TRBJ2-3; D is perhaps TRBD1 (6 bases). Germline V gene lookup returns CDR1 SGHVS and CDR2 FNYEAQ. The ends were cut back, 1 base at V and 0 bases at J, with 11 bases in the middle. This CDR3 region has 16 residues. CDR3: CASSLDRDFSTDTQYF. CDR3 nucleotide sequence: TGTGCCAGCAGCTTAGACAGGGATTTTAGCACAGATACGCAGTATTTT.

This clone occurred a few times. The rearrangement links TRBV27 to TRBJ2-7; D not certain. The CDR3 length is 15 residues. V was cut by 5 bases and J by 5 bases, with 19 bases left in between. Germline CDR1 MNHEY, CDR2 SMNVEV (reference sequence). The CDR3 region is CASSGQSWQADEQYF. In DNA form, the CDR3 reads TGTGCCAGCAGTGGGCAATCCTGGCAGGCAGACGAGCAGTACTTC.

The V call is TRBV5-4, the J call TRBJ2-5; 11 positions match TRBD2. CDR3 length: 16 amino acids. Germline CDR1 reads SGHNT; CDR2 reads YYREEE (reference sequence). The junction had 10 bases not matched to a gene; V was cut back by 4 bases and J by 5 bases. As DNA, the CDR3 is TGTGCCAGCAGCCTCCGCGTACTAGCGGGGGCGGAGACCCAGTACTTC. Amino acids: CASSLRVLAGAETQYF.

The genes are TRBV4-1 and TRBJ2-1, with 7 bases lining up with TRBD1. The junction had 4 bases not matched to a gene; V was cut back by 4 bases and J by 4 bases. CDR1 is MGHRA and CDR2 is YSYEKL in the germline V gene. CDR3 length: 14 amino acids. CDR3: CASSRIRGYNEQFF. The CDR3 nucleotides are TGCGCCAGCAGCCGGATCAGGGGGTACAATGAGCAGTTCTTC.

Here the CDR3 reads CASQDSYSNQPQHF. CDR3 nucleotide sequence: TGTGCCAGCCAGGATTCATATAGCAATCAGCCCCAGCATTTT. The V gene is TRBV7-2, the J gene TRBJ1-5, with D hard to call. V lost 8 bases to trimming and J lost 0 bases, with 11 bases between them. The CDR3 length is 14 residues. From germline, CDR1 is SGHTA and CDR2 FQGNSA. The complete variable domain, with remaining parts taken from reference TRBV7-2 and TRBJ1-5, reads GAGVSQSPSNKVTEKGKDVELRCDPISGHTALYWYRQSLGQGLEFLIYFQGNSAPDKSGLPSDRFSAERTGGSVSTLTIQRTQQEDSAVYLCASQDSYSNQPQHFGDGTRLSIL.

Regarding this clone: The sample holds other DNA sequences that translate to the same CDR3. The chain couples TRBV11-2 to TRBJ1-2, with unresolved D. Germline CDR1 reads SGHAT; CDR2 reads FQNNGV. This CDR3 region has 14 residues. With 0 bases removed from V and 4 bases from J, the gap between germline ends came to 9 bases. This chain's CDR3 is CASSLDSNSYGYTF. Written as DNA, the CDR3 is TGTGCCAGCAGCTTAGATTCAAACAGCTATGGCTACACCTTC.